This T cell receptor (beta chain) was sequenced during a study of blood T cell repertoires in COVID-19 (TCRdb year 2020). Describing the broader study: Samples from collaborators originated in the United States, Italy and Spain and spanned both the acute and convalescent phases of COVID-19. The prospective study material was composed of cDNA or gDNA derived from T cells, B-cell-depleted T cells, or PBMCs. Deeply sampled blood TCRbeta repertoires from subjects exposed to, actively infected with, or recovered from COVID-19 were included in the dataset. A freely available public database, intended as a resource for researchers studying the immune response to SARS-CoV-2, is where the repertoires were released. Samples were obtained from the ongoing ImmuneRACE study (first 160 participants) and from about 1,300 subjects provided by 6 global collaborators. The sample metadata nearly always contained a de-identified subject ID, COVID-19 status, age in years and sex. Where available, HLA class I and class II types were obtained from metadata supplied by the sample provider rather than from assay-based typing.

The CDR3 runs 13 amino acids, cysteine and phenylalanine included. The sequence is cut down to CDR3 DNA, 39 bases in frame from base 1. V is trimmed back by 5 bases and J by 6 bases, and the junction contains 5 bases that no gene match accounts for. CDR1 MNHNY and CDR2 SVGAGI were looked up in the germline V gene (reference sequence). Overall results and qualifications from the work: The quantity of clinical and demographic metadata differed by source and by participant and was supplied without curation.

In the prospective study, participants were about 18 to 95 years old, resided in under 30 geographic areas of the United States, and were enrolled through a virtual design. In the prospective study, participants were assigned to cohorts based on the clinical history participants reported in a screening survey and a study questionnaire. Exposed participants had been in contact, within 2 weeks of entering the study, with a person who had a PCR-confirmed or clinician-diagnosed case of COVID-19. Mobile phlebotomists in the prospective study collected whole blood, serum and a nasopharyngeal or oropharyngeal swab from every participant. Prospective study participants could optionally give additional blood draws and questionnaires over an approximately two-month period. Before DNA extraction, prospective study blood samples were shipped either frozen or at room temperature. This clone has just a few counts. The target of this receptor is not known. Per-base quality was not reported, and no clone a single base away is much larger than it.

TCRbeta CDR3 regions were amplified from genomic DNA by means of the immunoSEQ Assay, a bias-controlled multiplex PCR. As for the authors' bioinformatics: The number of nucleated cells in each sample was estimated by amplification of reference gene primers within the assay. To quantify the absolute abundance of each unique TCRbeta CDR3 rearrangement, sequence reads were collapsed and filtered. For each sample, productive Simpson clonality was calculated as the square root of Simpson's diversity index over productive rearrangements. The source is immuneACCESS, and TCRdb retained only in-frame sequences with V and J called. Part of the clones is not carried over; for the studies checked, unresolved V genes explain less than half of this, and the remainder is unexplained. The V and J calls and the clone size are those of that table, but D and trimming were determined from the DNA. For this sample there are roughly 380,000 clones; around nine tenths appear just once. The ten largest clones add up to approximately 1% of the sample.

Sequencing used PBMCs or T cells enriched from blood (not recorded which). The receptor's source is a woman in her twenties or thirties who had been exposed to COVID-19. The V gene is TRBV6-6 and the J gene is TRBJ2-7, with 9 bases matching TRBD1. The nucleotides are TGTGCCAGCAGTCCGGGACAGGGTGGCGAGCAGTACTTC. Its translation is CASSPGQGGEQYF.